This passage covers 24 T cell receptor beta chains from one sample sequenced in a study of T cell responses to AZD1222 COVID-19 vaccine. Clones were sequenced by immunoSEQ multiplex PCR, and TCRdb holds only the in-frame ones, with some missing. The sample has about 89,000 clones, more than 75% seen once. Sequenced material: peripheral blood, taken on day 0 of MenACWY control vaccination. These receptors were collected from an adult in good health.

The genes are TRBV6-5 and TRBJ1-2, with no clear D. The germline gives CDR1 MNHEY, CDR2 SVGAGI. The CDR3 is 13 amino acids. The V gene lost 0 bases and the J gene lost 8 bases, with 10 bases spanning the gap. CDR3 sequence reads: CASSYSSVGGYTF. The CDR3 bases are TGTGCCAGCAGTTACTCGTCTGTCGGGGGCTACACCTTC.

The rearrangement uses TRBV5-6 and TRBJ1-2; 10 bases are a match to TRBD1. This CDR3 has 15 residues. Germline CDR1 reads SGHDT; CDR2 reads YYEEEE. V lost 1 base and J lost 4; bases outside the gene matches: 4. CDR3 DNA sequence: TGTGCCAGCAGCTTGCGACAGGGGGCGAGCTATGGCTACACCTTC. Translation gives CASSLRQGASYGYTF. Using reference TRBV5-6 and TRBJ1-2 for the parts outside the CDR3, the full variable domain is DAGVTQSPTHLIKTRGQQVTLRCSPKSGHDTVSWYQQALGQGPQFIFQYYEEEERQRGNFPDRFSGHQFPNYSSELNVNALLLGDSALYLCASSLRQGASYGYTFGSGTRLTVV.

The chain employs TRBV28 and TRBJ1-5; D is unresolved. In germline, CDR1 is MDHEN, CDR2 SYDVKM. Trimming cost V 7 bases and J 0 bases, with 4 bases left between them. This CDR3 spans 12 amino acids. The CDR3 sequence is CASTVSNQPQHF. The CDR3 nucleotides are TGTGCCAGCACTGTTAGCAATCAGCCCCAGCATTTT.

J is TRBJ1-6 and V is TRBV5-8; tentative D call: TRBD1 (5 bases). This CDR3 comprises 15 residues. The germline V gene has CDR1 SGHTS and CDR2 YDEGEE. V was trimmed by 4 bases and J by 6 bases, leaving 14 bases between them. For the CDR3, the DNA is TGTGCCAGCAGCCCCCTGGGGGGAGCTAATTCACCCCTCCACTTT. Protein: CASSPLGGANSPLHF.

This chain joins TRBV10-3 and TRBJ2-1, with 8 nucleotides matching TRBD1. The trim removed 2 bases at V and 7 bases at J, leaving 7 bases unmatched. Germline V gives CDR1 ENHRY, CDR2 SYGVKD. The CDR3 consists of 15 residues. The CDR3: CAISEPQGAANEQFF. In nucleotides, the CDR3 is TGTGCCATCAGTGAGCCGCAGGGGGCTGCGAATGAGCAGTTCTTC.

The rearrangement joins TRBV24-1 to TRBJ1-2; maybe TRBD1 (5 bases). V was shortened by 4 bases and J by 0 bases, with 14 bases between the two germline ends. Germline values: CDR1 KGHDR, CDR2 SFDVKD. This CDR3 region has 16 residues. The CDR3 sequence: CATSDPAKGSNYGYTF. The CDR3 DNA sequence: TGTGCCACCAGTGACCCAGCGAAGGGGTCTAACTATGGCTACACCTTC.

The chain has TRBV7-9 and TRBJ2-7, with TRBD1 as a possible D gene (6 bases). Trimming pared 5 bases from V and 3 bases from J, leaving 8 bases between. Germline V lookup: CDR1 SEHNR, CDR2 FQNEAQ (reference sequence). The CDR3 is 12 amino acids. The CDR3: CASSQDSYEQYF. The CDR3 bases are TGTGCCAGCAGCCAGGACAGCTACGAGCAGTACTTC.

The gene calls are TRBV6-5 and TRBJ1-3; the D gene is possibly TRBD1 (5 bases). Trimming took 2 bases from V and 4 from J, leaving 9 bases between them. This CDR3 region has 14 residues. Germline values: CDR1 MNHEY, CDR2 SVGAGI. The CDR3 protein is CASSYQGSGNTIYF. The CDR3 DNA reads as TGTGCCAGCAGTTACCAGGGCTCCGGAAACACCATATATTTT.

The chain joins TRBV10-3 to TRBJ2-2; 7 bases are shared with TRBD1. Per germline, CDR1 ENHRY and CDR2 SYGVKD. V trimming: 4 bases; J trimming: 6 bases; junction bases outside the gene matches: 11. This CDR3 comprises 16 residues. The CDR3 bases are TGTGCCATCAGTGGACAGGGTGTCACGGTGTCCGGGGAGCTGTTTTTT. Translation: CAISGQGVTVSGELFF.

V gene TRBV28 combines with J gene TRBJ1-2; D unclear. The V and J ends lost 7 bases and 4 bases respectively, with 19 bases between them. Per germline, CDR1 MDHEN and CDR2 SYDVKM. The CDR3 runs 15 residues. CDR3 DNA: TGTGCCAGCACCTCTTCCTCCGGGATCAGCTATGGCTACACCTTC. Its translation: CASTSSSGISYGYTF.

Here the CDR3 DNA reads TGTGCCAGCAGGATACAGGGGGTGGAAGATACGCAGTATTTT. It specifies CASRIQGVEDTQYF. The V gene is TRBV6-5, the J gene TRBJ2-3; the match to TRBD1 covers 8 bases. J lost 5 bases, V lost 6 bases, and 7 bases had no gene match. Germline V gives CDR1 MNHEY, CDR2 SVGAGI. The length of the CDR3 is 14 residues.

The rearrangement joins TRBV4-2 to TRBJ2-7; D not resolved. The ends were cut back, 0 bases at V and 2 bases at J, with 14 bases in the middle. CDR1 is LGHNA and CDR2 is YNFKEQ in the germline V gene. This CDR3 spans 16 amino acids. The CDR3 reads CASSQDPFLPTYEQYF. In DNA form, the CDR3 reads TGTGCCAGCAGCCAAGACCCATTCCTACCTACCTACGAGCAGTACTTC.

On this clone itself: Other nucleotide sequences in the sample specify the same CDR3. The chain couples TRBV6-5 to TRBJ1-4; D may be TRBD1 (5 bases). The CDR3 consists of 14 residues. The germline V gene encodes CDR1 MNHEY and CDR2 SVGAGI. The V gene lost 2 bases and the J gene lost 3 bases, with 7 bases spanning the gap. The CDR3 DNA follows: TGTGCCAGCAGTTACCGGGGGGCTAATGAAAAACTGTTTTTT. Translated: CASSYRGANEKLFF.

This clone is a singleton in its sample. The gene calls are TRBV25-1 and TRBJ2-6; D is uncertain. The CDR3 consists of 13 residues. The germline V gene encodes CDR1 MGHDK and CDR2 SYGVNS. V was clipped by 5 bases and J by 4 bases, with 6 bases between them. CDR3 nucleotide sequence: TGTGCCAGCAGTCTCCCCGGGGCCAACGTCCTGACTTTC. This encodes CASSLPGANVLTF.

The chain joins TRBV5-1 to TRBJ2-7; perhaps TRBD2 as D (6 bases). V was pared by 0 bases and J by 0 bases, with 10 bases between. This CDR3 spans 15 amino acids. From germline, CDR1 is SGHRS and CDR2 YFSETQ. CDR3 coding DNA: TGCGCCAGCAGCTTGGAGCAGGGACTCTCCTACGAGCAGTACTTC. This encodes CASSLEQGLSYEQYF. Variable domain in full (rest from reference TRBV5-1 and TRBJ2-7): KAGVTQTPRYLIKTRGQQVTLSCSPISGHRSVSWYQQTPGQGLQFLFEYFSETQRNKGNFPGRFSGRQFSNSRSEMNVSTLELGDSALYLCASSLEQGLSYEQYFGPGTRLTVT.

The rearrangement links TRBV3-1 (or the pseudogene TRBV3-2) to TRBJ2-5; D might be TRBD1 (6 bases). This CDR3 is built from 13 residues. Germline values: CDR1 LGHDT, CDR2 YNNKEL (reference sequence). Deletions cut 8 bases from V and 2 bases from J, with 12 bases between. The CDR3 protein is CASPGQSQETQYF. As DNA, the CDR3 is TGTGCCAGCCCTGGACAGTCGCAAGAGACCCAGTACTTC.

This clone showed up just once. Written as DNA, the CDR3 is TGTGCCAGCAGTGAAGAGGTAGGGAGGACCTACGAGCAGTACTTC. This gives the protein CASSEEVGRTYEQYF. V is TRBV6-1 and J is TRBJ2-7; tentatively, D is TRBD2 (6 bases). Trimming removed 1 base at V and 2 bases at J, with 12 bases between. This CDR3 is built from 15 residues. Germline CDR1 MNHNS, CDR2 SASEGT.

The CDR3 nucleotides read TGTGCCAGCAGCCAAGTCGCCGGGGAGCTGTTTTTT. As protein: CASSQVAGELFF. This chain connects TRBV3-1 (or the pseudogene TRBV3-2) to TRBJ2-2; D gene unclear. The CDR3 is 12 residues long. Trimming removed 1 base from V and 6 bases from J, with 3 bases in between. Per the germline V gene, CDR1 is LGHDT and CDR2 is YNNKEL (reference sequence).

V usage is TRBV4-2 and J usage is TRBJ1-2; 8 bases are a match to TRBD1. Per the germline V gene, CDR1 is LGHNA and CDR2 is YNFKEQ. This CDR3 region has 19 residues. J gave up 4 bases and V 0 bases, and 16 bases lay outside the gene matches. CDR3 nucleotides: TGTGCCAGCAGCCAAGATAGGAGCGGCAGGGGGCAAATTTTCTATGGCTACACCTTC. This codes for CASSQDRSGRGQIFYGYTF.

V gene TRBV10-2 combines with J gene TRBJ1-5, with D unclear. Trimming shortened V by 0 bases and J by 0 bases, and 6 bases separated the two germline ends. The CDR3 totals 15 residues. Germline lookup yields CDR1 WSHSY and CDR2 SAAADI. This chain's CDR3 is CASSESSYSNQPQHF. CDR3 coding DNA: TGCGCCAGCAGTGAGTCGAGTTATAGCAATCAGCCCCAGCATTTT.

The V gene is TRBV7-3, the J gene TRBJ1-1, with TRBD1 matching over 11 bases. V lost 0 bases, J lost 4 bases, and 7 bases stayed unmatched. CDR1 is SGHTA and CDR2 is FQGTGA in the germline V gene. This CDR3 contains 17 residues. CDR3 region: CASSLTRPGTGGTEAFF. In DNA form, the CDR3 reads TGTGCCAGCAGCTTAACCCGACCAGGGACAGGGGGCACTGAAGCTTTCTTT.

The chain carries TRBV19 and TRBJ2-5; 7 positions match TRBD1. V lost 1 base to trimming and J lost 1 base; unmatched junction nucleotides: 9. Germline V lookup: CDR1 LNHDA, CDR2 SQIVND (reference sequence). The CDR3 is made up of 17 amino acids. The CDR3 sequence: CASSIGGTAASQETQYF. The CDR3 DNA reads TGTGCCAGTAGTATAGGGGGGACAGCGGCATCCCAAGAGACCCAGTACTTC.

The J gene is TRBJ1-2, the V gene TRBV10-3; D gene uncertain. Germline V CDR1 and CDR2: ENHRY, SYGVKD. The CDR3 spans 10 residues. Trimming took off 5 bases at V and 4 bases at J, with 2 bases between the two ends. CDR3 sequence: CAISLYGYTF. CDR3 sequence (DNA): TGTGCCATCAGTCTCTATGGCTACACCTTC.

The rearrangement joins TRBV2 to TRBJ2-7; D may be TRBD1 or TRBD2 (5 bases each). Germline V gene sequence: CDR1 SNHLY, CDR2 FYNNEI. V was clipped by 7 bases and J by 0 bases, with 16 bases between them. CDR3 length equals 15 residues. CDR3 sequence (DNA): TGTGCCAGCACCCCCGGGACCTCCGGCTCCTACGAGCAGTACTTC. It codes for CASTPGTSGSYEQYF.